The T cell receptor beta chain described here comes from a study of response to subunit inactivated influenza vaccine. Regarding the study as a whole: Each seasonal influenza vaccination recruits few new T cells, the authors suggested.

TCRdb used MiXCR to reprocess the RT-PCR reads, holding one entry per CDR3 protein. The sample has roughly 650,000 distinct CDR3 sequences; around a sixth are singletons. CDR1 and CDR2 from the germline V gene are SGHDT and YYEEEE. The CDR3 covers 14 residues. V lost 5 bases, J lost 6 bases, and 16 bases lay in between. This clonotype has ten or more counts. Its antigen remains unidentified. This TCR was recovered from a man between 50 and 59 years old who received an inactivated influenza vaccine. The V gene is TRBV5-6, the J gene TRBJ2-3, with D maybe TRBD1 (6 bases). The starting material was PBMCs from blood, obtained 11 to 12 days after vaccination. This chain's CDR3 is CASSSNGGRDTQYF. DNA for the CDR3: TGTGCCAGCAGTAGTAATGGGGGCAGGGATACGCAGTATTTT.